These 3 T cell receptor beta chains share one sample of origin, sequenced in a study of CD8+CD57+ T cells in acquired aplastic anemia. Genomic DNA was employed as the template in profiling TCR beta VDJ and CDR3. Via MiXCR, TCRdb re-called the reads, giving one row per CDR3 protein. The sample contains approximately 190,000 distinct CDR3 sequences, nearly 50% of which appear only once. All sequencing subjects had displayed CD8+CD57+ cell expansion on flow cytometry. Material for sequencing was sorted CD4+, CD8+, or CD8+CD57+ T cells (not recorded which) from PBMCs. The receptors were gathered from a human donor with aplastic anemia.

The chain uses TRBV3-1 and TRBJ2-1, with D perhaps given as TRBD1 or TRBD2 (5 bases each). V was clipped by 5 bases and J by 0 bases, with 11 bases between them. Germline V lookup: CDR1 LGHDT, CDR2 YNNKEL (reference sequence). The CDR3 is 15 residues long. The CDR3 DNA sequence: TGTGCCAGCAGCGTATGGGGGAGCTCCTACAATGAGCAGTTCTTC. Protein sequence: CASSVWGSSYNEQFF.

This clonotype has a count of ten or more. The chain has TRBV2 and TRBJ1-2; TRBD1 might be the D (5 bases). Germline lookup yields CDR1 SNHLY and CDR2 FYNNEI. Trimming shortened V by 4 bases and J by 5 bases, and 17 bases separated the two germline ends. The CDR3 covers 15 residues. The CDR3, as DNA: TGTGCCAGCAGTGGTCGACAGTCCCTAATGTATGGCTACACCTTC. This encodes CASSGRQSLMYGYTF.

The CDR3 protein is CAERSSGNTIYF. The CDR3 coding sequence is TGTGCCGAGAGGTCCTCTGGAAACACCATATATTTT. This chain uses TRBV2 with TRBJ1-3; D unclear. CDR1 is SNHLY and CDR2 is FYNNEI in the germline V gene. V dropped 11 bases and J dropped 0 bases, with 8 bases sitting between them. This CDR3 region has 12 residues.